This T cell receptor (beta chain) comes out of a study of beta chain features in type 1 diabetes. This CDR3 region has 13 residues. Trimming left V 6 bases short and J 5 bases short, with 13 bases between. The germline gives CDR1 MNHNS, CDR2 SASEGT. The isolated RNA, all of it, was reverse transcribed, so expressed TCRB transcripts were what got sequenced. TCRdb keeps only in-frame clones here, not all; method: immunoSEQ multiplex PCR. The sample contains almost 350,000 clones, roughly 8% of which appear only once. The TCR was taken from a young woman in good health. The rearrangement uses TRBV6-1 and TRBJ1-1, with D maybe TRBD1 (5 bases). What was sequenced was central memory CD4+ T cells from blood. The CDR3 nucleotides are TGTGCCAGCAGCAAAACCAGGGAAACTGAAGCTTTCTTT. It translates to CASSKTRETEAFF.